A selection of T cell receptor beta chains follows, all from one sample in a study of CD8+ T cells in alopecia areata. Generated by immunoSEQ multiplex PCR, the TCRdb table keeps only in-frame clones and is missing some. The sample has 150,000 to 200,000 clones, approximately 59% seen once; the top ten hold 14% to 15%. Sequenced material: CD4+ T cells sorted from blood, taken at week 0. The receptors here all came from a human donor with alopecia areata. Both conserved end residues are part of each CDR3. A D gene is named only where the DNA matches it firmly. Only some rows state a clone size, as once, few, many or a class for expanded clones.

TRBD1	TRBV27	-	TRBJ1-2	TGTGCCAGCAGTAGGCGGGACAGGGGGAATAACTATGGCTACACCTTC	CASSRRDRGNNYGYTF
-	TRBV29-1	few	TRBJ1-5	TGCAGCGTTGAAGCCCGTGGGAGGAGGGGTCAGCCCCAGCATTTT	CSVEARGRRGQPQHF
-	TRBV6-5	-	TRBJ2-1	TGTGCCAGCAGTTTCCGACCGGGACCGATAAGTAATGAGCAGTTCTTC	CASSFRPGPISNEQFF
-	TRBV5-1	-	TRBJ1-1	TGCGCCAGCAGCTTAATCCAGAACACTGAAGCTTTCTTT	CASSLIQNTEAFF
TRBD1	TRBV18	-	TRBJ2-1	TGTGCCAGCTCACCGAGGGGGCTTGACTACAATGAGCAGTTCTTC	CASSPRGLDYNEQFF
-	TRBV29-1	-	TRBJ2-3	TGCAGCGTTGAAGGCAGGGTCACAGATACGCAGTATTTT	CSVEGRVTDTQYF
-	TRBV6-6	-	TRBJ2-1	TGTGCCAGCAGTTACGTCGCCTACAATGAGCAGTTCTTC	CASSYVAYNEQFF
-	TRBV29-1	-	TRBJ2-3	TGCAGCGCAGTTACTGGGGATACGCAGTATTTT	CSAVTGDTQYF
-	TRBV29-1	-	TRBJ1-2	TGCAGCGTTGAATTAGGTGAGGCGCAATATGGCTACACCTTC	CSVELGEAQYGYTF
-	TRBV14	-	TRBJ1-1	TGTGCCAGCAGCCAAGAAACGACAGTGAACACTGAAGCTTTCTTT	CASSQETTVNTEAFF
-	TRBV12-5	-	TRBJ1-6	TGTGCTAGTGGTTTGGGGTACCGGTCACCCCTCCACTTT	CASGLGYRSPLHF
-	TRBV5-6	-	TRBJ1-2	TGTGCCAGCAGCGGAGACGGGGGGTTAGGCTATGGCTACACCTTC	CASSGDGGLGYGYTF
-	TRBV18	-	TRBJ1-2	TGTGCCAGCTCACCCGGTGGGTTTCGGGGCTACACCTTC	CASSPGGFRGYTF
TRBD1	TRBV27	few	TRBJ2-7	TGTGCCAGCAGAACGACAGGGGGGGGCTCGGAGCAGTACTTC	CASRTTGGGSEQYF
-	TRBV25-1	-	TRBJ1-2	TGTGCCAGCAGTGAACAGGGTAAAAGGGACTATGGCTACACCTTC	CASSEQGKRDYGYTF
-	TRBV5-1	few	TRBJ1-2	TGCGCCAGCAGCTTGGCCTCACAGGATGGCTACACCTTC	CASSLASQDGYTF
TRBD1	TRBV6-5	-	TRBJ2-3	TGTGCCAGCAGTTCCCTTTCGACAGGGGCCCCAGATACGCAGTATTTT	CASSSLSTGAPDTQYF
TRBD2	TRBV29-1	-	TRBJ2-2	TGCAGCGTTGAAACGCTAGCGGCCACCGGGGAGCTGTTTTTT	CSVETLAATGELFF
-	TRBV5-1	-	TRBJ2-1	TGCGCCAGCAGCTTGAGTTCCCCCGGGAAGGGTGAGCAGTTCTTC	CASSLSSPGKGEQFF
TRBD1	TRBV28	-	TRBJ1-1	TGTGCCAGCAGTTTAGGGACAGGGGGGCAGGACACTGAAGCTTTCTTT	CASSLGTGGQDTEAFF
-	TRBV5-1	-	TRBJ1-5	TGCGCCAGCAGACCAGACGGTTATAGCAATCAGCCCCAGCATTTT	CASRPDGYSNQPQHF
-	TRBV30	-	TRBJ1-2	TGTGCCTGGAGTGTACAATCAGGGAAAGGTTATGGCTACACCTTC	CAWSVQSGKGYGYTF
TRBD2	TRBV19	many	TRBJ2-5	TGTGCCAGTAGTAGGACTAGCGGCCAAGAGACCCAGTACTTC	CASSRTSGQETQYF
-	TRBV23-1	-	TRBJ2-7	TGCGCCAGCAGGACCGGGACTCCGTCCTACGAGCAGTACTTC	CASRTGTPSYEQYF
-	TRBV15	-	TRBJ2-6	TGTGCGCCACCGTGGTCGCTTCGGTTAGAAGGGCTCTCTGGGGCCAACGTCCTGACTTTC	CAPPWSLRLEGLSGANVLTF
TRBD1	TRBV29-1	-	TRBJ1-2	TGCAGCGTTGACAACAGGGGGCGGTTCGATGGCTACACCTTC	CSVDNRGRFDGYTF
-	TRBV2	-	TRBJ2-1	TGTGCCAGCAGTCTAGGGGCTATTGCTGGTGAGCAGTTCTTC	CASSLGAIAGEQFF
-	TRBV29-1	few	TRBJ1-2	TGCAGCGTTTCAGGGGACTATGGCTACACCTTC	CSVSGDYGYTF
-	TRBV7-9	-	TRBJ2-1	TGTGCCAGCAGCTTAGCGCAGCTTCTATACAATGAGCAGTTCTTC	CASSLAQLLYNEQFF
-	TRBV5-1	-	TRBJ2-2	TGCGCCAGCAGCCAGGGCGCGAACACCGGGGAGCTGTTTTTT	CASSQGANTGELFF
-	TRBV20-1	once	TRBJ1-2	TGCAGTGTTCCTGTCCGGACTGGCTACACCTTC	CSVPVRTGYTF
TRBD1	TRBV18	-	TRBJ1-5	TGTGCCAGCTCACCAGCCGGGACAGGGGAGGTTCAGCCCCAGCATTTT	CASSPAGTGEVQPQHF
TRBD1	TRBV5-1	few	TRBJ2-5	TGCGCCAGCACCCGGGACAGGGGCGAAGAGACCCAGTACTTC	CASTRDRGEETQYF
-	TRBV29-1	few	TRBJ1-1	TGCAGCGTTATCGAGGGGGTTCCGCGTGAAGCTTTCTTT	CSVIEGVPREAFF
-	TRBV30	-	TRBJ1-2	TGTGCCTGGAGTGTGCGGTATGGCTACACCTTC	CAWSVRYGYTF
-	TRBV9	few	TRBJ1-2	TGTGCCAGCAGCGTACGCACAGGGCCTCCTAACTATGGCTACACCTTC	CASSVRTGPPNYGYTF
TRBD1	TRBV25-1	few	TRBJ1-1	TGTGCCAGCCGAAGACAGGGGGCGAGGGAGGACACTGAAGCTTTCTTT	CASRRQGAREDTEAFF
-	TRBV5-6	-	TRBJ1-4	TGTGCCAGCAGCTTGGGGGCAGGTCTCGCAAATGAAAAACTGTTTTTT	CASSLGAGLANEKLFF
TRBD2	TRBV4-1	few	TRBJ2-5	TGCGCCAGCAGCCCCCTCGGACTAGCGGGGGTCTACTTC	CASSPLGLAGVYF